The 19 T cell receptor beta chains listed next were all sequenced from one sample in a study of T cell responses to AZD1222 COVID-19 vaccine. TCRdb's copy holds only in-frame clones and misses some; the assay was immunoSEQ multiplex PCR. The table has about 130,000 clones, about 90% seen once. The sample was peripheral blood, taken 28 days after the second AZD1222 dose. These receptors all stem from an adult who received the AZD1222 COVID-19 vaccine.

This clone is deemed large. V is TRBV19 and J is TRBJ2-5; perhaps TRBD1 as D (6 bases). The CDR3 contains 13 residues. CDR1 is LNHDA, CDR2 SQIVND, per germline (reference sequence). V was trimmed by 5 bases and J by 5 bases, leaving 12 bases between them. The DNA for the CDR3 is TGTGCCAGTAGTTGGGACATTACGGAGACCCAGTACTTC. The encoded protein is CASSWDITETQYF.

The CDR3 loop reads CASSEQDANYGYTF. The CDR3 DNA reads as TGTGCCAGCAGTGAACAGGACGCTAACTATGGCTACACCTTC. The chain links TRBV2 to TRBJ1-2; no clear D. There are 14 residues in the CDR3. CDR1 is SNHLY, CDR2 FYNNEI, per germline. V lost 2 bases and J 0 bases, leaving 7 bases between the germline ends.

This clone was counted a single time. The chain recombines TRBV19 with TRBJ1-4; TRBD1 might be the D (5 bases). The length of the CDR3 is 18 residues. V shed 7 bases and J shed 0 bases, with 21 bases lying between them. Germline CDR1 and CDR2: LNHDA and SQIVND (reference sequence). This CDR3 reads CASTSRRSTTATNEKLFF. The CDR3 region has the DNA TGTGCCAGTACCTCACGCCGATCCACGACAGCAACTAATGAAAAACTGTTTTTT.

This chain uses TRBV6-2 or TRBV6-3 with TRBJ1-1; D gene unclear. From germline, CDR1 is MNHEY and CDR2 SVGEGT. V was trimmed by 2 bases and J by 7 bases, leaving 8 bases between them. The CDR3 has 12 amino acids. The DNA for the CDR3 is TGTGCCAGCAGTTACAGGGATCTTGAAGCTTTCTTT. Residues: CASSYRDLEAFF.

The chain recombines TRBV4-2 with TRBJ2-1; unclear D gene. Trimming took off 0 bases at V and 9 bases at J, with 15 bases between the two ends. Per germline, CDR1 LGHNA and CDR2 YNFKEQ. The CDR3 has 15 residues. The CDR3 bases are TGTGCCAGCAGCCAAGATGACGAAAGGAAGGGTGAGCAGTTCTTC. This codes for CASSQDDERKGEQFF.

The V gene is TRBV5-5, the J gene TRBJ2-7; the match to TRBD2 covers 15 bases. Trimming removed 4 bases from V and 4 bases from J; junction bases left unmatched: 12. Germline V lookup: CDR1 SGHKS, CDR2 YYEKEE (reference sequence). The CDR3 totals 18 residues. The DNA for the CDR3 is TGTGCCAGCAGCCTTTCCGGACTAGCGGGAGGGCTCTCATACGAGCAGTACTTC. Translating it yields CASSLSGLAGGLSYEQYF. Full variable domain (missing parts from reference TRBV5-5 and TRBJ2-7): DAGVTQSPTHLIKTRGQQVTLRCSPISGHKSVSWYQQVLGQGPQFIFQYYEKEERGRGNFPDRFSARQFPNYSSELNVNALLLGDSALYLCASSLSGLAGGLSYEQYFGPGTRLTVT.

The chain is built from TRBV28 and TRBJ2-5; 7 nucleotides match TRBD1. The germline CDR1 and CDR2 sequences are MDHEN and SYDVKM. Trimming cost V 5 bases and J 4 bases; bases outside gene matches: 7. CDR3 length equals 14 residues. The CDR3 DNA reads as TGTGCCAGCAGTCCCAAGGGGGCGGGAGAGACCCAGTACTTC. Its protein product is CASSPKGAGETQYF.

This chain joins TRBV6-5 and TRBJ2-5, with D possibly matching TRBD1 (5 bases). V was pared by 0 bases and J by 2 bases, with 13 bases between. Germline V CDR1 and CDR2: MNHEY, SVGAGI. There are 16 residues in the CDR3. CDR3 sequence: CASSYSGATRQETQYF. CDR3 nucleotides: TGTGCCAGCAGTTACTCTGGGGCTACAAGACAAGAGACCCAGTACTTC.

The rearrangement joins TRBV19 to TRBJ1-3, with 10 bases identical to TRBD1. The V gene's germline CDR1 is LNHDA and CDR2 SQIVND (reference sequence). This CDR3 is 16 amino acids long. The V segment lost 5 bases and the J segment 5 bases; nucleotides outside the gene matches: 9. The CDR3 sequence: CASSPSRDRGRNTIYF. The CDR3 DNA reads as TGTGCCAGTAGTCCCAGCCGGGACAGGGGACGAAACACCATATATTTT. The full variable domain, its missing parts supplied by reference TRBV19 and TRBJ1-3, is DGGITQSPKYLFRKEGQNVTLSCEQNLNHDAMYWYRQDPGQGLRLIYYSQIVNDFQKGDIAEGYSVSREKKESFPLTVTSAQKNPTAFYLCASSPSRDRGRNTIYFGEGSWLTVV.

V is TRBV4-3 and J is TRBJ2-5; D may be TRBD2 (6 bases). The CDR3 has 15 amino acids. V was trimmed by 1 base and J by 9 bases, leaving 18 bases between them. The V gene's germline CDR1 is LGHNA and CDR2 YSLEER. CDR3 region: CASSQAVVQPGAQYF. The CDR3 nucleotides are TGCGCCAGCAGCCAAGCGGTGGTACAGCCGGGGGCCCAGTACTTC.

The V and J genes are TRBV28 and TRBJ1-5; 9 nucleotides match TRBD1. The ends lost 4 bases at V and 0 bases at J; junction bases unmatched: 10. Germline assignment: CDR1 MDHEN and CDR2 SYDVKM. CDR3 length: 18 residues. CDR3 in DNA: TGTGCCAGCAGTTCCTCCGGGACAGGGCTTTATAGCAATCAGCCCCAGCATTTT. The encoded protein is CASSSSGTGLYSNQPQHF.

The V gene is TRBV6-5, the J gene TRBJ1-1; tentative D call: TRBD1 (6 bases). This CDR3 has 11 residues. CDR1 and CDR2 from the germline V gene are MNHEY and SVGAGI. Deletions cut 8 bases from V and 10 bases from J, with 14 bases between. CDR3 in amino acids: CASRVIGGAFF. In DNA form, the CDR3 reads TGTGCCAGCCGGGTAATAGGGGGAGCTTTCTTT.

This rearrangement joins TRBV7-2 to TRBJ1-2; possibly TRBD1 for D (6 bases). The ends were cut back, 5 bases at V and 6 bases at J, with 16 bases in the middle. Germline lookup yields CDR1 SGHTA and CDR2 FQGNSA. The length of the CDR3 is 14 residues. CDR3 DNA: TGTGCCAGCAGCGCACAACTGGGACACAATGGCTACACCTTC. It translates to CASSAQLGHNGYTF.

This chain uses TRBV7-2 with TRBJ1-1, with D possibly TRBD1 on 5 matching bases. The CDR3 spans 13 residues. The V end was cut by 1 base, the J end by 12 bases, with 15 bases between. CDR1 and CDR2 (germline): SGHTA, FQGNSA. As DNA, the CDR3 is TGTGCCAGCAGCTTAGGTCTCGGGGGATCGACTTTCTTT. It codes for CASSLGLGGSTFF. The whole variable domain, filled in from reference TRBV7-2 and TRBJ1-1, reads GAGVSQSPSNKVTEKGKDVELRCDPISGHTALYWYRQSLGQGLEFLIYFQGNSAPDKSGLPSDRFSAERTGGSVSTLTIQRTQQEDSAVYLCASSLGLGGSTFFGQGTRLTVV.

This clone was seen once. The V call is TRBV6-2 or TRBV6-3, the J call TRBJ2-7; TRBD1 is a possible D gene (6 bases). CDR1 and CDR2 from the germline V gene are MNHEY and SVGEGT. This CDR3 is built from 13 residues. Between the trimmed V and J ends, which lost 4 bases and 2 bases, there was a span of 9 bases. CDR3 sequence reads: CASSSDRTYEQYF. CDR3 DNA sequence: TGTGCCAGCAGTTCCGACAGGACCTACGAGCAGTACTTC.

The rearrangement links TRBV7-9 to TRBJ1-6; weak D call: TRBD1 (5 bases). This CDR3 is built from 17 residues. V lost 5 bases and J lost 2, with 16 bases in between. The germline V gene encodes CDR1 SEHNR and CDR2 FQNEAQ (reference sequence). This CDR3 reads CASSPGTGQAYNSPLHF. CDR3 DNA sequence: TGTGCCAGCAGCCCCGGGACGGGTCAGGCCTATAATTCACCCCTCCACTTT.

The V call is TRBV19, the J call TRBJ2-2; D might be TRBD1 or TRBD2, each matching 6 bases. Per germline, CDR1 LNHDA and CDR2 SQIVND (reference sequence). The CDR3 length is 16 residues. The V gene lost 7 bases and the J gene lost 0 bases, with 15 bases spanning the gap. The CDR3 sequence is CASKSLGGANTGELFF. CDR3 DNA sequence: TGTGCCAGTAAGTCCCTGGGGGGCGCGAACACCGGGGAGCTGTTTTTT.

The gene calls are TRBV7-2 and TRBJ2-2; D is tentatively TRBD1 or TRBD2 (5 bases each). Germline V gene lookup returns CDR1 SGHTA and CDR2 FQGNSA. V lost 1 base, J lost 7 bases, and 13 bases lay in between. The CDR3 consists of 15 residues. The CDR3 DNA sequence: TGTGCCAGCAGCTTAGACACGGGGCTGGGCGGGGAGCTGTTTTTT. Protein sequence: CASSLDTGLGGELFF.

This rearrangement joins TRBV28 to TRBJ1-5; tentatively, D is TRBD1 (6 bases). The V end lost 3 bases, the J end lost 0 bases, and 9 bases lay between the germline ends. Germline loops: CDR1 MDHEN, CDR2 SYDVKM. This CDR3 is built from 15 residues. The DNA for the CDR3 is TGTGCCAGCAGTTTTGGGGGGCTTAGCAATCAGCCCCAGCATTTT. Its protein is CASSFGGLSNQPQHF.